This TCR beta chain was recorded in a study of cytomegalovirus exposure and HLA in healthy donors. Study summary: One earlier analysis, a look at 200 million or so T cells, found some 100 million unique TCR beta sequences.

Findings of the study overall: An apparent linkage of common viral pathogens to several of the most significant clusters emerged in a later analysis. With later analysis, a missense DCLRE1C variant became linked to TCR beta V- and J-gene trimming.

Whereas donors were nominally healthy upon sampling, unrecorded immune exposures were probable. Amplification used 60 Vbeta primers and 13 Jbeta primers. Here immunoSEQ multiplex PCR was the method, and the copy in TCRdb shows in-frame clones only, minus some. The sample yields roughly 160,000 clones, around 77% seen once. Looked up from germline, CDR1 is SGHRS and CDR2 is YFSETQ. Germline trimming cut 4 bases from V and 3 bases from J; bases unmatched to any gene: 8. The CDR3 extends over 16 amino acids. Comment on this clone: Antigen unknown.

The genes are TRBV5-1 and TRBJ1-4; TRBD1 agrees at 8 bases. The receptor's source is a man aged 25 to 40 in good health and CMV-seropositive. Sequenced material: PBMCs. The CDR3 reads CASSPGTGSSNEKLFF. The DNA of the CDR3 is TGCGCCAGCAGCCCTGGGACAGGTTCGTCTAATGAAAAACTGTTTTTT.